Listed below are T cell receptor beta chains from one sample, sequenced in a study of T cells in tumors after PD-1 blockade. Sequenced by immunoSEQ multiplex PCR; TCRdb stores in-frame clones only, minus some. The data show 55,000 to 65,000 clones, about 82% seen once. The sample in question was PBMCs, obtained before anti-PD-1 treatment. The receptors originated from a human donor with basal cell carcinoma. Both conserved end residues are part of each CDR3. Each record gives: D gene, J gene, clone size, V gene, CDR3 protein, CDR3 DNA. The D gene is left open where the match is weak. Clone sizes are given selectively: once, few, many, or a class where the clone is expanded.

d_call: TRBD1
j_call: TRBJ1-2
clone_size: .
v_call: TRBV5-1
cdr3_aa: CASSLGDRDNYGYTF
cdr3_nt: TGCGCCAGCAGCTTGGGCGACAGGGATAACTATGGCTACACCTTC

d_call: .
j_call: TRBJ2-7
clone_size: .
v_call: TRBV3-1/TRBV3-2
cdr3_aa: CASRDRGGYEQYF
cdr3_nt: TGTGCCAGCAGAGACAGGGGAGGGTACGAGCAGTACTTC

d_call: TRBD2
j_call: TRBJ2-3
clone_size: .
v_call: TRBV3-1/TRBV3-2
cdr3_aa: CASSQPSGGTDTQYF
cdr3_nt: TGTGCCAGCAGCCAACCTAGCGGGGGGACAGATACGCAGTATTTT

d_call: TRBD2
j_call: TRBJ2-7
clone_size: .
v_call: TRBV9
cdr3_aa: CASSVDLTSELYF
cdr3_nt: TGTGCCAGCAGCGTAGATCTGACTAGCGAACTTTACTTC

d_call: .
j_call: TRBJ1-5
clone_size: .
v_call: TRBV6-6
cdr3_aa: CASSYYPNQGQPQHF
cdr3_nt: TGTGCCAGCAGTTACTATCCAAACCAGGGTCAGCCCCAGCATTTT

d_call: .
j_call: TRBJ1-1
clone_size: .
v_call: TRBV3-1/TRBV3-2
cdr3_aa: CASSQGWGGALMNTEAFF
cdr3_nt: TGTGCCAGCAGCCAAGGGTGGGGGGGCGCTTTAATGAACACTGAAGCTTTCTTT

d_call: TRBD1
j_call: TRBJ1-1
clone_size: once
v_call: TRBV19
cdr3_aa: CASTVPGQGLRTEAFF
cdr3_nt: TGTGCCAGTACCGTCCCGGGACAGGGTTTGAGGACTGAAGCTTTCTTT

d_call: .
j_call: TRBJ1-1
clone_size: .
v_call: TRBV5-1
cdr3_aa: CASSLKGVGSSEAFF
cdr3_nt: TGCGCCAGCAGCTTGAAGGGCGTAGGTTCTTCTGAAGCTTTCTTT

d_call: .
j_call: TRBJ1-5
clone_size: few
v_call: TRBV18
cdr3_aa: CASSPTGTYQPQHF
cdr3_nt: TGTGCCAGCTCACCCACTGGGACATACCAGCCCCAGCATTTT

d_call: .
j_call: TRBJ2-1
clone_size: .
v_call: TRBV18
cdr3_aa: CASSPGAVRPKFF
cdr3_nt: TGTGCCAGCTCACCAGGGGCCGTTAGACCGAAGTTCTTC

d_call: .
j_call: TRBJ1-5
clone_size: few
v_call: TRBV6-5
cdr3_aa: CASSYGSGSQPQHF
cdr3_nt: TGTGCCAGCAGTTACGGATCAGGGAGCCAGCCCCAGCATTTT

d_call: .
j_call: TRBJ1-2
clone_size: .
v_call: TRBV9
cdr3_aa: CASSVAGDNYGYTF
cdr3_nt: TGTGCCAGCAGCGTAGCCGGGGACAATTATGGCTACACCTTC

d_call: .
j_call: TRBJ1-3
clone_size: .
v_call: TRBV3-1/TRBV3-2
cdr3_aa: CASSPWGGNTIYF
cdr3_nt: TGTGCCAGCAGCCCATGGGGGGGAAACACCATATATTTT

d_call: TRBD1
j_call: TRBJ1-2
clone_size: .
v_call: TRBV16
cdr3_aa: CASSQQDRGKGYTF
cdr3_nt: TGTGCCAGCAGCCAACAGGACAGGGGTAAAGGCTACACCTTC

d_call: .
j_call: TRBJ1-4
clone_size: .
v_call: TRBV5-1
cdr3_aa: CASSSALATNEKLFF
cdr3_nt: TGCGCCAGCAGCTCCGCCCTTGCAACTAATGAAAAACTGTTTTTT

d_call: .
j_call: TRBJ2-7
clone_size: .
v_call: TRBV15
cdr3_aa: CATSRVRAVGFYEQYF
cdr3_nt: TGTGCCACCAGCAGAGTTAGGGCAGTGGGTTTTTACGAGCAGTACTTC